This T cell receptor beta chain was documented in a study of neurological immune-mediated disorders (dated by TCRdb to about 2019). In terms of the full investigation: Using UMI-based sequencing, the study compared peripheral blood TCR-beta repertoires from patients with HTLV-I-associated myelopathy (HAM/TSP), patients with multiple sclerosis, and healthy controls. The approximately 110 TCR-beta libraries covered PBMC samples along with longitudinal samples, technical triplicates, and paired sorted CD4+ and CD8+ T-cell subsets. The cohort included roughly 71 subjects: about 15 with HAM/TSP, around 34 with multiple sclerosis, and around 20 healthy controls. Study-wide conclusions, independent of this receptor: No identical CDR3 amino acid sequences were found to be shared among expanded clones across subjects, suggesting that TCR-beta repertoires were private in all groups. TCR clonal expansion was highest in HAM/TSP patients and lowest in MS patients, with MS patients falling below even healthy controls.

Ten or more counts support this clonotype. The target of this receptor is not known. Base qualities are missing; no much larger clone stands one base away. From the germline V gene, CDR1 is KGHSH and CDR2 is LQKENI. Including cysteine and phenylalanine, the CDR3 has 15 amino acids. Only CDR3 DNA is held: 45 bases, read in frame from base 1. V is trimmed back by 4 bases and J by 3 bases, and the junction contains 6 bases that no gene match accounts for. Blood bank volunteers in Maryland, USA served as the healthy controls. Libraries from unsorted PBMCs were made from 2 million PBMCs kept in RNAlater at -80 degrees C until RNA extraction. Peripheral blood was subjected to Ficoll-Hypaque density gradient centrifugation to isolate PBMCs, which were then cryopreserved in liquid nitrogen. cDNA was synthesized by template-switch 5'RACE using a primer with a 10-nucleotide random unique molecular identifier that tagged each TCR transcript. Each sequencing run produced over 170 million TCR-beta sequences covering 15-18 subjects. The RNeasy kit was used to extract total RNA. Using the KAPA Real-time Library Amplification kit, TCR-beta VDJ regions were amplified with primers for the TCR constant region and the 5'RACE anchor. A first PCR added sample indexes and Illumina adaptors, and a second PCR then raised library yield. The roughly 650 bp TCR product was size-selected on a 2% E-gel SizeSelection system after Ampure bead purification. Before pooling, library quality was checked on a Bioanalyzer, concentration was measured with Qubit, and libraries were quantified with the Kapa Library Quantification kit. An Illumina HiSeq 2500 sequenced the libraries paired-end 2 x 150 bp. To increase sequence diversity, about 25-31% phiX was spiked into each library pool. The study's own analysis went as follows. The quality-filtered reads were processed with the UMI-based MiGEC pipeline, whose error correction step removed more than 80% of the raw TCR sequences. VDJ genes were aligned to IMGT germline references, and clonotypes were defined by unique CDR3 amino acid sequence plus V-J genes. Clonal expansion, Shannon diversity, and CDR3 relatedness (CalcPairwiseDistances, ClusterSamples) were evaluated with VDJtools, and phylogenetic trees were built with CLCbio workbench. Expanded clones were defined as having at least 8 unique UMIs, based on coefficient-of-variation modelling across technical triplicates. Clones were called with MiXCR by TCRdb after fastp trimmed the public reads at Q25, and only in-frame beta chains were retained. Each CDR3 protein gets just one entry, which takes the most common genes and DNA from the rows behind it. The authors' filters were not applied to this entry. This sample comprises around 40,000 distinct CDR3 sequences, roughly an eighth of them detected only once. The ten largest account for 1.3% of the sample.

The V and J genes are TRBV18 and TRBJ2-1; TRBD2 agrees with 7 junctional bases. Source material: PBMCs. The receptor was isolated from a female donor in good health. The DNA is TGTGCCAGCTCACTTGGACTAGGTGACTACAATGAGCAGTTCTTC. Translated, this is CASSLGLGDYNEQFF.